The 29 T cell receptor beta chains in this list originate from one sample, sequenced in a study of blood T cell repertoires in COVID-19. Sequencing was performed with immunoSEQ multiplex PCR; in TCRdb, only in-frame clones are kept and a portion is missing. The sample carries approximately 200,000 clones, about four fifths recorded once. Sequenced material: peripheral blood. These receptor sequences come from a woman aged 25 to 39 who had recovered from COVID-19.

The CDR3 loop reads CAISVTRGYEQYF. CDR3 DNA: TGTGCCATCAGTGTAACCCGAGGCTACGAGCAGTACTTC. The J gene is TRBJ2-7, the V gene TRBV10-3; D is unclear. Trimming shortened V by 4 bases and J by 3 bases, and 10 bases separated the two germline ends. This CDR3 has 13 residues. Germline values: CDR1 ENHRY, CDR2 SYGVKD.

The gene calls are TRBV9 and TRBJ1-1; unclear D gene. Germline V lookup: CDR1 SGDLS, CDR2 YYNGEE. V shed 3 bases and J shed 7 bases, with 16 bases lying between them. The CDR3 runs to 14 residues. The CDR3 region is CASSGPRREGEAFF. The CDR3 nucleotides read TGTGCCAGCAGCGGACCTCGTCGCGAGGGTGAAGCTTTCTTT.

The chain combines TRBV6-1 with TRBJ2-5; 7 nucleotides align to TRBD1. The CDR3 has 15 amino acids. The V and J ends lost 1 base and 1 base, in that order; junction bases with no gene match: 3. In germline, CDR1 is MNHNS, CDR2 SASEGT. The CDR3 nucleotides are TGTGCCAGCAGTGAAGAGGGGGCGGGCCAAGAGACCCAGTACTTC. It is translated as CASSEEGAGQETQYF.

This clone occurred many times. The chain is built from TRBV25-1 and TRBJ2-6; no firm D call. Germline loops: CDR1 MGHDK, CDR2 SYGVNS. V lost 4 bases and J lost 7, with 11 bases in between. The CDR3 has 14 residues. CDR3: CASSGEFAANVLTF. Written as DNA, the CDR3 is TGTGCCAGCAGTGGTGAGTTTGCTGCCAACGTCCTGACTTTC.

The rearrangement uses TRBV6-5 and TRBJ2-1; D might be TRBD2 (6 bases). Germline CDR1 and CDR2: MNHEY and SVGAGI. V lost 2 bases to trimming and J lost 9 bases, with 11 bases between them. CDR3 length equals 13 residues. The CDR3 bases are TGTGCCAGCAGTTACGGGACTTTCGGTGAGCAGTTCTTC. This sequence encodes CASSYGTFGEQFF.

V and J are TRBV9 and TRBJ2-7, with 11 positions matching TRBD2. This CDR3 contains 16 residues. From germline, CDR1 is SGDLS and CDR2 YYNGEE. The V segment lost 2 bases and the J segment 5 bases; nucleotides outside the gene matches: 9. DNA of the CDR3: TGTGCCAGCAGCGTTAGCGGGAGGGCTGGGAAGGACGAGCAGTACTTC. Protein sequence: CASSVSGRAGKDEQYF.

The V and J genes are TRBV19 and TRBJ2-6; a possible D gene is TRBD1 (7 bases). V lost 1 base, J lost 1 base, and 14 bases lay in between. This CDR3 comprises 18 residues. Looked up from germline, CDR1 is LNHDA and CDR2 is SQIVND (reference sequence). The CDR3 protein is CASSIGRGAKSGANVLTF. Written as DNA, the CDR3 is TGTGCCAGTAGTATAGGCAGGGGGGCTAAGTCTGGGGCCAACGTCCTGACTTTC.

V is TRBV11-3 and J is TRBJ2-7; 10 nucleotides line up with TRBD1. Trimming took 5 bases from V and 6 from J; bases not matched to a gene: 1. The CDR3 runs to 12 residues. CDR1 is SGHNT, CDR2 YENEEA, per germline. CDR3 bases: TGTGCCAGCAGCCGGGACAGGGGCGAGCAGTACTTC. Residues: CASSRDRGEQYF.

A single count supports this clone. The genes are TRBV5-1 and TRBJ2-7; perhaps TRBD2 as D (6 bases). The CDR3 sequence is 14 residues long. V was trimmed by 0 bases and J by 3 bases, leaving 10 bases between them. From germline, CDR1 is SGHRS and CDR2 YFSETQ. The CDR3 sequence: CASSLGGRNYEQYF. DNA of the CDR3: TGCGCCAGCAGCTTGGGGGGGAGGAACTACGAGCAGTACTTC.

This chain joins TRBV29-1 and TRBJ2-7, with 14 bases that match TRBD2. Germline V gene sequence: CDR1 SQVTM, CDR2 ANQGSEA. This CDR3 has 15 amino acids. Unmatched junction bases numbered 6, after V lost 5 bases and J lost 3 bases. CDR3 loop: CSVLGLAGVDYEQYF. The CDR3, as DNA: TGCAGCGTTTTGGGACTAGCGGGAGTCGACTACGAGCAGTACTTC.

The V call is TRBV4-1, the J call TRBJ1-2, with TRBD1 matching 8 bases. Germline V gene data show CDR1 as MGHRA and CDR2 as YSYEKL. The CDR3 is 14 amino acids. V was pared by 1 base and J by 10 bases, with 8 bases of the junction left unmatched. The CDR3 DNA reads as TGCGCCAGCAGCCAAGTCGACAGGGGCAAGATCTACACCTTC. Its translation: CASSQVDRGKIYTF.

The V call is TRBV6-1, the J call TRBJ1-2; no clear D gene. CDR1 is MNHNS and CDR2 is SASEGT in the germline V gene. This CDR3 is 14 amino acids long. The V and J ends lost 0 bases and 4 bases respectively, with 9 bases between them. The CDR3 sequence is CASSEAASGYGYTF. The CDR3 nucleotides read TGTGCCAGCAGTGAAGCGGCTTCGGGCTATGGCTACACCTTC.

This clone has a single count. The J gene is TRBJ2-3, the V gene TRBV5-4, with TRBD2 matching 11 bases. The CDR3 covers 17 residues. Germline V gene sequence: CDR1 SGHNT, CDR2 YYREEE (reference sequence). After removal of 4 bases from V and 0 bases from J, the junction contained 7 bases not matched to a gene. The CDR3 reads CASSPPRLAGSTDTQYF. CDR3 nucleotide sequence: TGTGCCAGCAGCCCACCCCGACTAGCGGGGAGCACAGATACGCAGTATTTT.

The chain is built from TRBV28 and TRBJ2-6; D call uncertain. This CDR3 comprises 10 residues. CDR1 MDHEN and CDR2 SYDVKM come from the germline V gene. Trimming removed 10 bases at V and 12 bases at J, with 10 bases between. In DNA, the CDR3 is TGTGCCACCCATTCAGTCGTCCTGACTTTC. Translation: CATHSVVLTF.

This clone was counted once. The V and J genes are TRBV27 and TRBJ2-7; D ambiguous. V dropped 6 bases and J dropped 4 bases, with 16 bases sitting between them. Germline lookup yields CDR1 MNHEY and CDR2 SMNVEV (reference sequence). The CDR3 contains 14 residues. Here the CDR3 DNA reads TGTGCCAGCAGCGTCAAGAACATGAGGTACGAGCAGTACTTC. Translation: CASSVKNMRYEQYF.

The chain is built from TRBV5-1 and TRBJ2-5, with 10 bases matching TRBD1. With V trimmed by 7 bases and J by 1 base, 7 bases remained unmatched. Germline loops: CDR1 SGHRS, CDR2 YFSETQ. The CDR3 is made up of 15 amino acids. The CDR3 DNA sequence: TGCGCCAGCTGCCGGGACAGGGGTTTCCAAGAGACCCAGTACTTC. This translates into CASCRDRGFQETQYF.

V usage is TRBV7-3 and J usage is TRBJ1-6; D possibly corresponds to TRBD1 (6 bases). CDR1 SGHTA and CDR2 FQGTGA come from the germline V gene. The CDR3 runs 14 residues. The V gene lost 4 bases and the J gene lost 7 bases, with 11 bases spanning the gap. CDR3 region: CASSSDSLNSPLHF. Written as DNA, the CDR3 is TGTGCCAGCAGCTCGGACAGCCTAAATTCACCCCTCCACTTT.

The chain recombines TRBV9 with TRBJ2-7, with TRBD1 matching over 9 bases. CDR3 size: 16 residues. Germline values: CDR1 SGDLS, CDR2 YYNGEE. Trimming removed 0 bases from V and 5 bases from J; junction bases left unmatched: 9. This CDR3 reads CASSVAPRDRVDEQYF. The CDR3 bases are TGTGCCAGCAGCGTAGCACCCCGGGACAGGGTCGACGAGCAGTACTTC.

This sequence joins TRBV2 and TRBJ2-5, with 8 bases aligning to TRBD2. The trim removed 10 bases at V and 5 bases at J, leaving 9 bases unmatched. Germline values: CDR1 SNHLY, CDR2 FYNNEI. The CDR3 is 13 amino acids. The CDR3 DNA sequence: TGTGCCATAGGAGCGGGAGTTCGGGAGACCCAGTACTTC. Translation gives CAIGAGVRETQYF.

This clone turned up a few times. This chain links TRBV4-1 with TRBJ2-3; possibly TRBD2 for D (6 bases). V lost 3 bases, J lost 3 bases, and 16 bases lay in between. Germline lookup yields CDR1 MGHRA and CDR2 YSYEKL. CDR3 length: 16 residues. The DNA of the CDR3 is TGCGCCAGCAGCCATCTGTACGGGAGAACTACAGATACGCAGTATTTT. Encoded protein: CASSHLYGRTTDTQYF.

J is TRBJ2-1 and V is TRBV27; D is possibly TRBD2 (5 bases). The CDR3 has 13 residues. Per the germline V gene, CDR1 is MNHEY and CDR2 is SMNVEV (reference sequence). Trimming removed 6 bases from V and 5 bases from J, with 11 bases in between. CDR3 DNA: TGTGCCAGCAGCAGGACTGGCAACAATGAGCAGTTCTTC. Protein: CASSRTGNNEQFF.

Regarding this clone: The same CDR3 also results from other DNA sequences found in this sample. The chain joins TRBV28 to TRBJ2-7; 10 bases fit TRBD1. The CDR3 runs to 13 residues. Germline V CDR1 and CDR2: MDHEN, SYDVKM. V lost 6 bases to trimming and J lost 4 bases; unmatched junction nucleotides: 3. The CDR3 region is CASSSGQGYEQYF. CDR3 sequence (DNA): TGTGCCAGCAGCTCGGGACAGGGGTACGAGCAGTACTTC.

V usage is TRBV27 and J usage is TRBJ1-5, with 8 bases lining up with TRBD1. CDR1 and CDR2 (germline): MNHEY, SMNVEV (reference sequence). V lost 7 bases to trimming and J lost 2 bases; unmatched junction nucleotides: 1. The CDR3 runs 13 residues. The CDR3 bases are TGTGCCAGCACGACAGGGGGCAATCAGCCCCAGCATTTT. Protein: CASTTGGNQPQHF.

The rearrangement links TRBV3-1 (or the pseudogene TRBV3-2) to TRBJ2-2, with TRBD2 matching 8 bases. The V segment lost 4 bases and the J segment 1 base; nucleotides outside the gene matches: 5. Per the germline V gene, CDR1 is LGHDT and CDR2 is YNNKEL (reference sequence). This CDR3 has 16 amino acids. The CDR3 DNA reads as TGTGCCAGCAGCCCAGGACTAGCCCTGAACACCGGGGAGCTGTTTTTT. This gives the protein CASSPGLALNTGELFF.

V is TRBV9 and J is TRBJ2-7; the D is unclear. V lost 0 bases, J lost 6 bases, and 4 bases lay in between. The CDR3 contains 11 residues. Germline V lookup: CDR1 SGDLS, CDR2 YYNGEE. The CDR3, as DNA: TGTGCCAGCAGCGTAGGGGCCGAGCAGTACTTC. It specifies CASSVGAEQYF. Full variable domain (remainder filled in from reference TRBV9 and TRBJ2-7): DSGVTQTPKHLITATGQRVTLRCSPRSGDLSVYWYQQSLDQGLQFLIQYYNGEERAKGNILERFSAQQFPDLHSELNLSSLELGDSALYFCASSVGAEQYFGPGTRLTVT.

V is TRBV10-1 and J is TRBJ1-2; 8 positions match TRBD1. CDR3 length: 14 residues. Germline V lookup: CDR1 WNHNN, CDR2 SYGVQD (reference sequence). The ends lost 8 bases at V and 2 bases at J; junction bases unmatched: 7. DNA of the CDR3: TGCGCCAGCCAAAAGGGGGACAGGAACTATGGCTACACCTTC. This encodes CASQKGDRNYGYTF.

The V gene is TRBV7-9, the J gene TRBJ2-7; D not resolved. Trimming pared 2 bases from V and 7 bases from J, leaving 12 bases between. This CDR3 has 13 amino acids. CDR1 SEHNR and CDR2 FQNEAQ come from the germline V gene (reference sequence). The CDR3 reads CASSLMPDTEQYF. CDR3 nucleotide sequence: TGTGCCAGCAGCTTAATGCCCGATACTGAGCAGTACTTC.

The V call is TRBV6-5, the J call TRBJ1-1; D remains unclear. The CDR3 spans 15 residues. The germline gives CDR1 MNHEY, CDR2 SVGAGI. Trimming removed 5 bases at V and 4 bases at J, with 17 bases between. Here the CDR3 reads CASSTHGGLGTEAFF. The CDR3 bases are TGTGCCAGCAGTACCCACGGAGGCCTGGGCACTGAAGCTTTCTTT.

The chain is built from TRBV3-1 (or the pseudogene TRBV3-2) and TRBJ1-6; D gene ambiguous. With 0 bases removed from V and 10 bases from J, the gap between germline ends came to 13 bases. The germline V gene encodes CDR1 LGHDT and CDR2 YNNKEL (reference sequence). The CDR3 loop spans 15 amino acids. CDR3 bases: TGTGCCAGCAGCCAAGATTGGAGGGAGGGCTCACCCCTCCACTTT. This translates into CASSQDWREGSPLHF.